These 28 T cell receptor beta chains originate from one sample sequenced in a study of OX40 agonist ivuxolimab in advanced cancers. Produced via immunoSEQ multiplex PCR; TCRdb's table is partial and in-frame only. The table lists about 46,000 clones, 70% to 85% of them singletons. Sequenced here: CD4+ or CD8+ T cells sorted from blood, sampled in a trial of the OX40 agonist ivuxolimab. The source is an adult with an advanced solid tumor such as melanoma, head and neck, liver or kidney cancer.

This CDR3 is CATVRERGGRETQYF. CDR3 DNA sequence: TGTGCCACCGTCCGGGAGCGGGGGGGCCGGGAGACCCAGTACTTC. V gene TRBV2 combines with J gene TRBJ2-5; 10 nucleotides align to TRBD2. Germline lookup yields CDR1 SNHLY and CDR2 FYNNEI. The CDR3 runs to 15 residues. V trimming: 10 bases; J trimming: 5 bases; junction bases outside the gene matches: 13.

The CDR3 loop is CASSLDGGLYGNTIYF. Written as DNA, the CDR3 is TGTGCCAGCAGCTTAGACGGGGGCCTGTATGGAAACACCATATATTTT. The V and J genes are TRBV7-2 and TRBJ1-3; a weak D match, TRBD1 (6 bases). This CDR3 is 16 amino acids long. Looked up from germline, CDR1 is SGHTA and CDR2 is FQGNSA. Trimming took off 1 base at V and 3 bases at J, with 13 bases between the two ends.

The chain recombines TRBV18 with TRBJ1-1; tentatively, D is TRBD1 (5 bases). CDR1 KGHSH and CDR2 LQKENI come from the germline V gene. The CDR3 loop spans 14 amino acids. V gave up 3 bases and J gave up 4 bases, with 12 bases separating them. The DNA for the CDR3 is TGTGCCAGCTCACCCCGGCAGGGTGGCACTGAAGCTTTCTTT. It specifies CASSPRQGGTEAFF.

The chain joins TRBV9 to TRBJ2-6, with 8 bases matching TRBD1. Germline-derived CDR1 and CDR2 are SGDLS and YYNGEE. With 0 bases clipped from V and 4 bases from J, the junction kept 3 bases outside the gene matches. The CDR3 is made up of 16 amino acids. This chain's CDR3 is CASSVARGHGANVLTF. In nucleotides, the CDR3 is TGTGCCAGCAGCGTAGCCAGGGGGCACGGGGCCAACGTCCTGACTTTC.

The chain carries TRBV9 and TRBJ2-3; no reliable D call. The germline V and J ends were trimmed by 0 bases and 6 bases, with 8 bases remaining between them. Germline V gene sequence: CDR1 SGDLS, CDR2 YYNGEE. The CDR3 spans 13 residues. CDR3 sequence (DNA): TGTGCCAGCAGCGTAGGCCCCCCGGATACGCAGTATTTT. Encoded protein: CASSVGPPDTQYF.

The chain is built from TRBV9 and TRBJ1-1; 7 bases are shared with TRBD1. This CDR3 has 12 amino acids. The ends lost 7 bases at V and 1 base at J; junction bases unmatched: 1. The germline gives CDR1 SGDLS, CDR2 YYNGEE. The CDR3 nucleotides are TGTGCCAGCGGGACAGCGAACACTGAAGCTTTCTTT. Its translation: CASGTANTEAFF.

J is TRBJ2-7 and V is TRBV5-4; 8 bases line up with TRBD1. This CDR3 comprises 16 residues. After removal of 4 bases from V and 11 bases from J, the junction contained 20 bases not matched to a gene. Looked up from germline, CDR1 is SGHNT and CDR2 is YYREEE (reference sequence). The CDR3 DNA is TGTGCCAGCAGCCAGATTATAGGACAGGGCCGCCTCAGAGAGTACTTC. Its protein is CASSQIIGQGRLREYF.

V and J are TRBV4-3 and TRBJ2-3; the match to TRBD2 covers 15 bases. V was pared by 0 bases and J by 4 bases, with 5 bases of the junction left unmatched. The CDR3 totals 18 residues. Germline CDR1 is LGHNA and CDR2 is YSLEER. The CDR3 region is CASSQDWTSGGAPDTQYF. DNA for the CDR3: TGCGCCAGCAGCCAAGACTGGACTAGCGGGGGGGCCCCAGATACGCAGTATTTT.

The chain joins TRBV11-2 to TRBJ1-5; D is ambiguous. With 1 base removed from V and 7 bases from J, the gap between germline ends came to 8 bases. The CDR3 is 13 residues long. Germline V CDR1 and CDR2: SGHAT, FQNNGV. The CDR3 bases are TGTGCCAGCAGCTTAGGTTCCATGCAGCCCCAGCATTTT. Encoded protein: CASSLGSMQPQHF. Based on the CDR3 plus reference TRBV11-2 and TRBJ1-5, the full variable domain is EAGVAQSPRYKIIEKRQSVAFWCNPISGHATLYWYQQILGQGPKLLIQFQNNGVVDDSQLPKDRFSAERLKGVDSTLKIQPAKLEDSAVYLCASSLGSMQPQHFGDGTRLSIL.

The V call is TRBV9, the J call TRBJ2-5; TRBD1 is a possible D gene (5 bases). Germline V gives CDR1 SGDLS, CDR2 YYNGEE. CDR3 size: 16 residues. The germline V and J ends were trimmed by 3 bases and 2 bases, with 17 bases remaining between them. The CDR3 bases are TGTGCCAGCAGCGCTGGGGCGACCATCCTTCAAGAGACCCAGTACTTC. As protein: CASSAGATILQETQYF.

The V gene is TRBV4-1, the J gene TRBJ1-1; 8 positions agree with TRBD1. The CDR3 consists of 14 residues. The junction had 3 bases not matched to a gene; V was cut back by 4 bases and J by 2 bases. Germline CDR1 is MGHRA and CDR2 is YSYEKL. Here the CDR3 reads CASSRDRINTEAFF. DNA for the CDR3: TGCGCCAGCAGCCGGGACAGGATTAACACTGAAGCTTTCTTT.

The CDR3 DNA is TGTGCCACCAGCAGAGAGGGGCAGGGCTACTATGGCTACACCTTC. Amino acids: CATSREGQGYYGYTF. The rearrangement uses TRBV15 and TRBJ1-2; D is perhaps TRBD1 (5 bases). The germline V gene has CDR1 LNHNV and CDR2 YYDKDF (reference sequence). The V end was cut by 0 bases, the J end by 3 bases, with 11 bases between. The CDR3 runs to 15 residues.

The chain links TRBV5-4 to TRBJ2-1; 8 bases fit TRBD2. This CDR3 is 17 amino acids long. V shed 3 bases and J 2 bases; nucleotides not matched to a gene: 10. Germline loops: CDR1 SGHNT, CDR2 YYREEE (reference sequence). The CDR3: CASSSRLGRGAYNEQFF. The CDR3 nucleotides read TGTGCCAGCAGCTCTCGTCTGGGGCGGGGGGCCTACAATGAGCAGTTCTTC. The full variable domain, its missing parts supplied by reference TRBV5-4 and TRBJ2-1, is ETGVTQSPTHLIKTRGQQVTLRCSSQSGHNTVSWYQQALGQGPQFIFQYYREEENGRGNFPPRFSGLQFPNYSSELNVNALELDDSALYLCASSSRLGRGAYNEQFFGPGTRLTVL.

The chain recombines TRBV29-1 with TRBJ1-1, with D possibly being TRBD1 (6 bases). V was shortened by 8 bases and J by 7 bases, with 20 bases between the two germline ends. The CDR3 sequence is 13 residues long. CDR1 SQVTM and CDR2 ANQGSEA come from the germline V gene. CDR3 nucleotide sequence: TGCAGCACATCTTCCGTTGGGGGCTTTGAAGCTTTCTTT. Translation gives CSTSSVGGFEAFF.

This clone was counted only a few times. The chain links TRBV22-1 to TRBJ1-1. TRBV22-1 is labeled a pseudogene. CDR3 length: 15 amino acids. The chain's CDR3 is CPGSARERGGTEAFF. For the CDR3, the DNA is TGTCCTGGGAGCGCACGTGAGAGGGGAGGAACTGAAGCTTTCTTT.

This chain connects TRBV10-2 to TRBJ2-3, with 12 bases matching TRBD2. With V trimmed by 7 bases and J by 5 bases, 7 bases remained unmatched. The CDR3 sequence is 15 residues long. Germline V gene lookup returns CDR1 WSHSY and CDR2 SAAADI. CDR3 protein: CASKRTSGIEDTQYF. In DNA, the CDR3 is TGCGCCAGCAAGAGGACTAGCGGGATTGAAGATACGCAGTATTTT.

J is TRBJ1-5 and V is TRBV19; no clear D gene. Trimming removed 1 base from V and 0 bases from J, with 7 bases in between. This CDR3 has 15 residues. CDR1 LNHDA and CDR2 SQIVND come from the germline V gene (reference sequence). The CDR3 DNA reads TGTGCCAGTAGTATAGTCGCGTTTAGCAATCAGCCCCAGCATTTT. Its protein product is CASSIVAFSNQPQHF.

Note on this clone: A junction end diverges from the germline sequence, so it may reflect a read error. The chain has TRBV6-1 and TRBJ2-7, with 7 nucleotides matching TRBD1. The CDR3 length is 14 residues. Germline V gene data show CDR1 as MNHNS and CDR2 as SASEGT. CDR3 amino acids: CASREVGQSYEQYF. For the CDR3, the DNA is TGTGCCAGCAGGGAAGTGGGACAGAGCTACGAGCAGTACTTC.

This clone has a handful of counts. V and J are TRBV7-2 and TRBJ2-2; 9 bases align to TRBD2. The CDR3 loop spans 17 amino acids. CDR1 SGHTA and CDR2 FQGNSA come from the germline V gene. V trimming: 5 bases; J trimming: 3 bases; junction bases outside the gene matches: 10. DNA of the CDR3: TGTGCCAGCAGCCCCCTAGCGGGGATGCTGGACACCGGGGAGCTGTTTTTT. Amino acid sequence: CASSPLAGMLDTGELFF.

The rearrangement joins TRBV27 to TRBJ1-5; 7 bases match TRBD1. The CDR3 has 17 residues. After removal of 2 bases from V and 0 bases from J, the junction contained 7 bases not matched to a gene. CDR1 and CDR2 (germline): MNHEY, SMNVEV (reference sequence). This chain's CDR3 is CASSLRGTAYSNQPQHF. In DNA form, the CDR3 reads TGTGCCAGCAGTTTACGCGGGACAGCTTATAGCAATCAGCCCCAGCATTTT.

The CDR3 DNA follows: TGTGCCAGCAGCTTACAGGGTGGTAATTCACCCCTCCACTTT. Amino acids: CASSLQGGNSPLHF. This chain uses TRBV7-3 with TRBJ1-6, with a possible D match to TRBD1 (5 bases). Trimming stripped 2 bases from V and 6 bases from J, with 8 bases between. The CDR3 runs to 14 residues. Germline V CDR1 and CDR2: SGHTA, FQGTGA.

The rearrangement links TRBV19 to TRBJ2-3; D is possibly TRBD1 or TRBD2 (6 bases each). The CDR3 totals 19 residues. Per the germline V gene, CDR1 is LNHDA and CDR2 is SQIVND (reference sequence). V lost 7 bases and J 0 bases, leaving 26 bases between the germline ends. CDR3 nucleotide sequence: TGTGCCAGTAACTCTTGGGGCTGGAGGGGGGAAGGAAGCACAGATACGCAGTATTTT. This translates into CASNSWGWRGEGSTDTQYF. The variable domain in full, completed from reference TRBV19 and TRBJ2-3, reads DGGITQSPKYLFRKEGQNVTLSCEQNLNHDAMYWYRQDPGQGLRLIYYSQIVNDFQKGDIAEGYSVSREKKESFPLTVTSAQKNPTAFYLCASNSWGWRGEGSTDTQYFGPGTRLTVL.

The CDR3, as DNA: TGTGCCAGCAGCTCCGGAGGGGCGTATGATTCACCCCTCCACTTT. Translating gives CASSSGGAYDSPLHF. The J gene is TRBJ1-6, the V gene TRBV21-1. TRBV21-1 is a known pseudogene. The CDR3 is 15 amino acids.

The chain combines TRBV7-8 with TRBJ2-7, with a tentative D call TRBD1 (6 bases). CDR3 size: 20 residues. V lost 0 bases and J 2 bases, leaving 26 bases between the germline ends. Looked up from germline, CDR1 is SGHVS and CDR2 is FQNEAQ. CDR3: CASSLAGFSHGGQRTYEQYF. For the CDR3, the DNA is TGTGCCAGCAGCTTAGCCGGGTTCTCTCATGGGGGACAACGAACCTACGAGCAGTACTTC.

The chain's CDR3 is CASSAKRFYVEQYF. The CDR3 coding sequence is TGTGCCAGCAGTGCTAAAAGATTCTACGTCGAGCAGTACTTC. V is TRBV2 and J is TRBJ2-7; D gene unclear. Looked up from germline, CDR1 is SNHLY and CDR2 is FYNNEI. The CDR3 loop spans 14 amino acids. V was pared by 4 bases and J by 6 bases, with 16 bases between. The full variable domain, completed using reference TRBV2 and TRBJ2-7, is EPEVTQTPSHQVTQMGQEVILRCVPISNHLYFYWYRQILGQKVEFLVSFYNNEISEKSEIFDDQFSVERPDGSNFTLKIRSTKLEDSAMYFCASSAKRFYVEQYFGPGTRLTVT.

The J gene is TRBJ1-6, the V gene TRBV15; D might be TRBD1 (5 bases). V lost 4 bases, J lost 10 bases, and 11 bases lay in between. This CDR3 has 13 residues. CDR1 and CDR2 from the germline V gene are LNHNV and YYDKDF (reference sequence). As DNA, the CDR3 is TGTGCCACCAGCACGTCAGGGAACTCACCCCTCCACTTT. The encoded protein is CATSTSGNSPLHF.

The V and J genes are TRBV11-2 and TRBJ2-3; D remains unclear. The CDR3 has 12 residues. The germline V gene has CDR1 SGHAT and CDR2 FQNNGV. Trimming shortened V by 1 base and J by 6 bases, and 5 bases separated the two germline ends. CDR3 in amino acids: CASSLVGDTQYF. CDR3 nucleotides: TGTGCCAGCAGCTTAGTAGGGGATACGCAGTATTTT. The whole variable domain, filled in from reference TRBV11-2 and TRBJ2-3, reads EAGVAQSPRYKIIEKRQSVAFWCNPISGHATLYWYQQILGQGPKLLIQFQNNGVVDDSQLPKDRFSAERLKGVDSTLKIQPAKLEDSAVYLCASSLVGDTQYFGPGTRLTVL.

On this clone: A read error may account for a junction end that differs from germline. The CDR3 region has the DNA TGTGCCAGCAGCCTAACGGGGACGTACGGCGAAAAACTGTTTTTT. This translates into CASSLTGTYGEKLFF. The rearrangement joins TRBV7-3 to TRBJ1-4; perhaps TRBD1 as D (5 bases). The CDR3 has 15 residues. In germline, CDR1 is SGHTA, CDR2 FQGTGA.